This passage covers 2 T cell receptor beta chains from one sample sequenced in a study of identical twins. TCRdb passed the 5' RACE reads through MiXCR, listing each CDR3 protein once. The sample records about 520,000 distinct CDR3 sequences, 20% to 25% being singletons. This same sample was also part of a study on T cells expressing NK-cell markers.

Sample: CD4+ T cells sorted from blood. Receptors originate from a woman aged 18-29 years in good health.

This clonotype appeared a few times. This rearrangement joins TRBV5-1 to TRBJ2-1; unclear D gene. Between the trimmed V and J ends, which lost 1 base and 0 bases, there was a span of 11 bases. The CDR3 sequence is 16 residues long. The germline V gene encodes CDR1 SGHRS and CDR2 YFSETQ. The CDR3 bases are TGCGCCAGCAGCTTGATGGGCCTAAGCTCCTACAATGAGCAGTTCTTC. Protein product: CASSLMGLSSYNEQFF.

The sample holds a few counts of this clonotype. The rearrangement links TRBV12-3 or TRBV12-4 to TRBJ2-5; 8 bases are shared with TRBD2. V dropped 4 bases and J dropped 5; count of bases not matched to a gene: 6. This CDR3 has 14 residues. CDR3 amino acids: CASSSGGRGETQYF. The CDR3 nucleotides are TGTGCCAGCAGTTCGGGGGGGCGCGGGGAGACCCAGTACTTC.